Each of the 14 T cell receptor beta chains below was sequenced from the same sample in a study of T cell repertoires in cytomegalovirus infection. TCRdb ran MiXCR on the reads and lists one entry per CDR3 protein. This table holds more than 150,000 distinct CDR3 sequences, 23% found once. The sequencing input was PBMCs. All receptors come from a human donor in good health (CMV status not recorded). Some clones in this sample may be carry-over from other donors' samples.

Relative to its sample, this clonotype is medium-sized (0.01 to 0.1%). This chain connects TRBV7-3 to TRBJ2-3; D is unclear. Trimming removed 2 bases from V and 2 bases from J, with 8 bases in between. From germline, CDR1 is SGHTA and CDR2 FQGTGA. This CDR3 contains 14 residues. The CDR3 DNA follows: TGTGCCAGCAGCTTACTAGGGATCACAGATACGCAGTATTTT. It translates to CASSLLGITDTQYF. The full variable domain, completed using reference TRBV7-3 and TRBJ2-3, is GAGVSQTPSNKVTEKGKYVELRCDPISGHTALYWYRQSLGQGPEFLIYFQGTGAADDSGLPNDRFFAVRPEGSVSTLKIQRTERGDSAVYLCASSLLGITDTQYFGPGTRLTVL.

This clonotype was recorded only once. Being one base from a much bigger clone, this may be a read error. The chain carries TRBV5-4 and TRBJ2-7, with 7 bases aligning to TRBD1. The CDR3 spans 17 residues. Looked up from germline, CDR1 is SGHNT and CDR2 is YYREEE (reference sequence). The CDR3 region has the DNA TGTGCCGGCAGCTTGGATATGACAGGGACCTTAGCCTACGAGCAGTACTTC. This translates into CAGSLDMTGTLAYEQYF.

About this clonotype itself: A much larger clone sits a single nucleotide away, making a read error possible. The chain uses TRBV5-5 and TRBJ1-1; D gene uncertain. The germline CDR1 and CDR2 sequences are SGHKS and YYEKEE (reference sequence). The ends were cut back, 3 bases at V and 1 base at J, with 13 bases in the middle. This CDR3 is 15 amino acids long. CDR3 DNA: TGTGCCAGCAGCTCCGGATGTTCCGCGAACACTGAAGCTTTCTTT. As protein: CASSSGCSANTEAFF.

This clonotype was observed many times. The chain recombines TRBV4-1 with TRBJ1-2; 8 bases align to TRBD1. The V gene's germline CDR1 is MGHRA and CDR2 YSYEKL. V shed 0 bases and J 6 bases; nucleotides not matched to a gene: 9. This CDR3 region has 16 residues. The CDR3, as DNA: TGCGCCAGCAGCCAAGATCAGTGGTCAGGGGGCCATGGCTACACCTTC. It translates to CASSQDQWSGGHGYTF.

This clonotype was seen a handful of times. The V and J genes are TRBV29-1 and TRBJ1-1; 11 nucleotides align to TRBD1. The CDR3 covers 16 residues. Germline CDR1 SQVTM, CDR2 ANQGSEA. V shed 7 bases, J shed 3 bases, and the junction held 13 bases outside the gene matches. The CDR3 DNA reads as TGCAGCGCCGGGGACAGGGGGAGAGGTGGTGACACTGAAGCTTTCTTT. Translating gives CSAGDRGRGGDTEAFF.

On this clonotype itself: Possible read error: a much larger clone is one base away. This chain joins TRBV10-2 and TRBJ2-7; no definite D call. Germline V gives CDR1 WSHSY, CDR2 SAAADI. The CDR3 has 13 amino acids. The CDR3, as DNA: TGCGCCCGCAGTGACACCCTCTTAAGCGAGCAGTACTTC. This translates into CARSDTLLSEQYF.

The gene calls are TRBV28 and TRBJ1-5; weak D call: TRBD1 (6 bases). This CDR3 region has 12 residues. Trimming shortened V by 1 base and J by 15 bases, and 13 bases separated the two germline ends. CDR1 is MDHEN and CDR2 is SYDVKM in the germline V gene. The CDR3 loop is CASSLSGQRAHF. The CDR3 DNA is TGTGCCAGCAGTTTATCGGGACAACGTGCGCATTTT.

As concerns this clonotype: The junction differs from germline at one of its ends, possibly a read error. CDR3 amino acids: CASSPLPGPSF. CDR3 DNA: TGTGCCAGCAGCCCTCTACCGGGACCGAGCTTT. V and J are TRBV14 and TRBJ1-4; D is possibly TRBD1 (5 bases). Germline V gives CDR1 SGHDN, CDR2 FVKESK. CDR3 length: 11 amino acids.

This clonotype has only a few counts. The J gene is TRBJ1-1, the V gene TRBV7-9; a possible D gene is TRBD1 (6 bases). V was shortened by 1 base and J by 6 bases, with 15 bases between the two germline ends. The length of the CDR3 is 15 residues. CDR1 is SEHNR, CDR2 FQNEAQ, per germline (reference sequence). The CDR3 loop reads CASSLGGGGAAEAFF. The CDR3 DNA reads TGTGCCAGCAGCTTAGGGGGGGGGGGCGCAGCTGAAGCTTTCTTT.

This sequence joins TRBV5-1 and TRBJ2-7; TRBD2 agrees at 7 bases. CDR3 size: 15 residues. Germline assignment: CDR1 SGHRS and CDR2 YFSETQ. V dropped 1 base and J dropped 3; count of bases not matched to a gene: 7. CDR3 protein: CASSLRASGFYEQYF. The CDR3 region has the DNA TGCGCCAGCAGCTTGCGGGCTAGCGGTTTCTACGAGCAGTACTTC.

The chain employs TRBV7-9 and TRBJ2-7; D gene uncertain. This CDR3 has 16 amino acids. The germline gives CDR1 SEHNR, CDR2 FQNEAQ (reference sequence). V was cut by 2 bases and J by 2 bases, with 16 bases left in between. CDR3 region: CASSLRPGESTYEQYF. CDR3 bases: TGTGCCAGCAGCTTAAGACCAGGAGAATCTACCTACGAGCAGTACTTC. The complete variable domain, with remaining parts taken from reference TRBV7-9 and TRBJ2-7, reads DTGVSQNPRHKITKRGQNVTFRCDPISEHNRLYWYRQTLGQGPEFLTYFQNEAQLEKSRLLSDRFSAERPKGSFSTLEIQRTEQGDSAMYLCASSLRPGESTYEQYFGPGTRLTVT.

This clonotype was observed a few times. This sequence joins TRBV11-2 and TRBJ1-2; D might be TRBD1 (5 bases). CDR3 length equals 17 residues. Germline loops: CDR1 SGHAT, CDR2 FQNNGV. Deletions cut 1 base from V and 0 bases from J, with 15 bases between. DNA of the CDR3: TGTGCCAGCAGCTTAGGGGGACGCCTGGAATCTAACTATGGCTACACCTTC. Its protein product is CASSLGGRLESNYGYTF.

This clonotype was counted at least ten times. The CDR3 DNA sequence: TGTGCCAGCAGCTCCACAGGGGTTGCGAACACTGAAGCTTTCTTT. This encodes CASSSTGVANTEAFF. This chain uses TRBV7-8 with TRBJ1-1; 7 bases are shared with TRBD1. Germline CDR1 and CDR2: SGHVS and FQNEAQ. The V segment lost 4 bases and the J segment 1 base; nucleotides outside the gene matches: 6. This CDR3 region has 15 residues.

The table lists this clonotype with many counts. The V and J genes are TRBV7-9 and TRBJ2-1; D unclear. This CDR3 has 13 residues. V lost 0 bases, J lost 8 bases, and 8 bases lay in between. Germline V CDR1 and CDR2: SEHNR, FQNEAQ (reference sequence). As DNA, the CDR3 is TGTGCCAGCAGCTTAGCGGATGGGGATGAGCAGTTCTTC. Translating gives CASSLADGDEQFF.